Listed below are T cell receptor beta chains from one sample, sequenced in a study of tumor-infiltrating lymphocytes in primary liver carcinoma. Using its own MiXCR run on the multiplex PCR reads, TCRdb lists one record per CDR3 protein. In the table there are 330,000 or so distinct CDR3 sequences, 65% of which are singletons. What was sequenced was peripheral blood. The receptors derive from a man aged 35 to 55 with primary liver carcinoma and hepatitis B virus infection. Both conserved end residues are part of each CDR3. Each record gives: clone size, D gene, J gene, V gene, CDR3 DNA, CDR3 protein. D genes are given only for firm matches. Size is omitted from some rows. Given values are once, few, many or a class for expanded clones.

clone size: NA; D gene: NA; J gene: TRBJ2-4; V gene: TRBV6-2/TRBV6-3; CDR3 DNA: TGTGCCAGCCGGGCCAGGGCCGTAGCCAAAAACATTCAGTACTTC; CDR3 protein: CASRARAVAKNIQYF
clone size: once; D gene: NA; J gene: TRBJ2-1; V gene: TRBV11-3; CDR3 DNA: TGTACCAGCAGCACAACAGGTGATGAGCAGTTCTTC; CDR3 protein: CTSSTTGDEQFF
clone size: NA; D gene: NA; J gene: TRBJ2-7; V gene: TRBV5-4; CDR3 DNA: TGTGCCAGCGGACCGCCGGGACTCACGAGGTACGAGCAGTACTTC; CDR3 protein: CASGPPGLTRYEQYF
clone size: many; D gene: NA; J gene: TRBJ1-2; V gene: TRBV12-3/TRBV12-4; CDR3 DNA: TGTGCCAGCAGTTTACAAGGCCGATACTATGGCTACACCTTC; CDR3 protein: CASSLQGRYYGYTF
clone size: NA; D gene: TRBD1; J gene: TRBJ2-5; V gene: TRBV7-9; CDR3 DNA: TGTGCCAGCAGCTTAACAGGGGTCAGGGAGACCCAGTACTTC; CDR3 protein: CASSLTGVRETQYF
clone size: NA; D gene: NA; J gene: TRBJ2-1; V gene: TRBV9; CDR3 DNA: TGTGCCAGCAGCGTGGCGGCGAGGGGGTACAATGAGCAGTTCTTC; CDR3 protein: CASSVAARGYNEQFF
clone size: NA; D gene: NA; J gene: TRBJ1-2; V gene: TRBV18; CDR3 DNA: TGTGCCAGCTTATCTGGAGAAAACTATGGCTACACCTTC; CDR3 protein: CASLSGENYGYTF
clone size: NA; D gene: NA; J gene: TRBJ2-7; V gene: TRBV6-1; CDR3 DNA: TGTCCCAGCAGTGAAACCCGGGAGAGGGGGCGGTTGCAGTACTTC; CDR3 protein: CPSSETRERGRLQYF
clone size: once; D gene: TRBD1; J gene: TRBJ2-1; V gene: TRBV11-2; CDR3 DNA: TGCTCCAGCAGCTCAACCGGGACAGGGGAAAATGAGCAGTTCTTC; CDR3 protein: CSSSSTGTGENEQFF
clone size: NA; D gene: TRBD1; J gene: TRBJ1-5; V gene: TRBV6-1; CDR3 DNA: TGTGCTAGCAGCGCCACAGGGGCCTTCAATCAGCCCCAGCATTTT; CDR3 protein: CASSATGAFNQPQHF
clone size: NA; D gene: NA; J gene: TRBJ2-3; V gene: TRBV11-2; CDR3 DNA: TGTGCCAGCAGCCGACCTAGCGCAGATACCCAGTATTTT; CDR3 protein: CASSRPSADTQYF
clone size: many; D gene: TRBD1; J gene: TRBJ2-7; V gene: TRBV6-5; CDR3 DNA: TGTGCCAGCAGTTACTCGAAGACAGGGGTGTGGTACGAGCAGTACTTC; CDR3 protein: CASSYSKTGVWYEQYF
clone size: NA; D gene: TRBD2; J gene: TRBJ2-5; V gene: TRBV6-1; CDR3 DNA: TGTGCCAGCAGAGTCCCGGGACTAGGCGAAGAGACCCAATACTTC; CDR3 protein: CASRVPGLGEETQYF
clone size: NA; D gene: TRBD1; J gene: TRBJ2-2; V gene: TRBV28; CDR3 DNA: TGTGCCAGTTTCCCCCCAGGGGGCAACGGGGAGCTGTTTTTT; CDR3 protein: CASFPPGGNGELFF
clone size: NA; D gene: TRBD1; J gene: TRBJ2-7; V gene: TRBV11-2; CDR3 DNA: TGTGTCGGCAGCTTCATACAGGGGGCCATACATAATGAGCAGTACTTC; CDR3 protein: CVGSFIQGAIHNEQYF
clone size: NA; D gene: NA; J gene: TRBJ2-7; V gene: TRBV11-2; CDR3 DNA: TGTGCCAATAGCTTAGATTGGGCTAGCGCCTCCTACGAGCAGTACTTC; CDR3 protein: CANSLDWASASYEQYF
clone size: many; D gene: NA; J gene: TRBJ1-5; V gene: TRBV6-2/TRBV6-3; CDR3 DNA: TGTGCCAGCTGGGGGCGGGGCAATCAGCCCCAGCATTTT; CDR3 protein: CASWGRGNQPQHF
clone size: NA; D gene: NA; J gene: TRBJ2-2; V gene: TRBV4-2; CDR3 DNA: TGTGCCAGCAGCCCGATGACAGGGAGGACCGGGGAGCTGTTTTTT; CDR3 protein: CASSPMTGRTGELFF
clone size: NA; D gene: NA; J gene: TRBJ2-2; V gene: TRBV7-9; CDR3 DNA: TGTACCAGCAGGCGTGATAACACCGGGGAGCTGTTTTTT; CDR3 protein: CTSRRDNTGELFF
clone size: many; D gene: NA; J gene: TRBJ2-3; V gene: TRBV12-3/TRBV12-4; CDR3 DNA: TGTGCCAGCAGCTCGAGGGTTAGCACAGATACGCAGTATTTT; CDR3 protein: CASSSRVSTDTQYF
clone size: NA; D gene: NA; J gene: TRBJ2-3; V gene: TRBV11-3; CDR3 DNA: TGTGCCAGCATCGCAGTCCATGCAGATACGCAGTATTTT; CDR3 protein: CASIAVHADTQYF
clone size: few; D gene: NA; J gene: TRBJ2-2; V gene: TRBV5-6; CDR3 DNA: TGTGCCAGCAGCTTGGTTGGGGGCACCACCGGGGAGCTGTTTTTT; CDR3 protein: CASSLVGGTTGELFF
clone size: NA; D gene: TRBD2; J gene: TRBJ2-5; V gene: TRBV12-3/TRBV12-4; CDR3 DNA: TGTGCCAGCACCGAAGGACTAGCGGGTGGAGAGACCAAGCACTTC; CDR3 protein: CASTEGLAGGETKHF
clone size: NA; D gene: NA; J gene: TRBJ2-1; V gene: TRBV11-3; CDR3 DNA: TGTGTCAGCAGCCCCTCCGGGTTAGGCTACGAGCAGTTCTTC; CDR3 protein: CVSSPSGLGYEQFF
clone size: many; D gene: NA; J gene: TRBJ2-1; V gene: TRBV4-3; CDR3 DNA: TGCGCCAGCAGCCAAGAACTTGCAGGGGCACATCTTTACAATGAGCAGTTCTTC; CDR3 protein: CASSQELAGAHLYNEQFF
clone size: NA; D gene: TRBD1; J gene: TRBJ1-4; V gene: TRBV10-3; CDR3 DNA: TGTGCCATCAGTGCCCTAGGACAGGGGGTGGATGCAACTAATGAAAAACTGTTTTTT; CDR3 protein: CAISALGQGVDATNEKLFF
clone size: many; D gene: TRBD2; J gene: TRBJ2-1; V gene: TRBV10-3; CDR3 DNA: TGTGCCATCGCTCGGACTAGCGGGAATGGTGAGCAGTTCTTC; CDR3 protein: CAIARTSGNGEQFF
clone size: many; D gene: NA; J gene: TRBJ1-5; V gene: TRBV6-5; CDR3 DNA: TGTGCCAGCAGTGAACACCGGCCGGGATCAAAGGGTCAGCCCCAGCATTTT; CDR3 protein: CASSEHRPGSKGQPQHF
clone size: many; D gene: NA; J gene: TRBJ2-3; V gene: TRBV6-1; CDR3 DNA: TGTGCCAGCAGAGTTCAATCGGGGGCTAGCACAGATACGCAGTATTTT; CDR3 protein: CASRVQSGASTDTQYF
clone size: NA; D gene: NA; J gene: TRBJ2-3; V gene: TRBV29-1; CDR3 DNA: TGCAGCGTTGACTCCCGTAGCACAGATACGCAGTATTTT; CDR3 protein: CSVDSRSTDTQYF
clone size: medium-sized; D gene: NA; J gene: TRBJ2-7; V gene: TRBV11-2; CDR3 DNA: TGTGCCAGCAGTCCCGACCGAGGTAACGAGCAGTACTTC; CDR3 protein: CASSPDRGNEQYF
clone size: once; D gene: TRBD1; J gene: TRBJ2-6; V gene: TRBV6-6; CDR3 DNA: TGTGCCAGCAGTTACATCGGGACAGGCCACTCCTCTGGGGCCAACGTCCTGACTTTC; CDR3 protein: CASSYIGTGHSSGANVLTF
clone size: NA; D gene: NA; J gene: TRBJ1-1; V gene: TRBV11-2; CDR3 DNA: TGTGCCCGCAGCTTCGGGGGACCATACTCTGAAGCTTTCTTT; CDR3 protein: CARSFGGPYSEAFF
clone size: many; D gene: NA; J gene: TRBJ2-7; V gene: TRBV5-4; CDR3 DNA: TGTGCCAGCAGCTTGACTAGTTCCTCCTACGAGCAGTACTTC; CDR3 protein: CASSLTSSSYEQYF
clone size: many; D gene: NA; J gene: TRBJ1-6; V gene: TRBV5-6; CDR3 DNA: TGTGCCAGCAGCTTATGGGGTTCACCCCTCCACTTT; CDR3 protein: CASSLWGSPLHF
clone size: NA; D gene: NA; J gene: TRBJ2-2; V gene: TRBV11-1; CDR3 DNA: TGTGCCAGCAGCATAAGAGCGAGCACCGGGGAGCTGTTTTTT; CDR3 protein: CASSIRASTGELFF
clone size: NA; D gene: NA; J gene: TRBJ2-3; V gene: TRBV4-3; CDR3 DNA: TGCGCCAGCAGCCAGGAGGTAGCGAGAGCCATAGATACGCAGTATTTT; CDR3 protein: CASSQEVARAIDTQYF
clone size: NA; D gene: NA; J gene: TRBJ2-5; V gene: TRBV11-2; CDR3 DNA: TGTGCCAGCAACTTAGGACAGCGAGAGAACCAGTACTTC; CDR3 protein: CASNLGQRENQYF
clone size: few; D gene: NA; J gene: TRBJ1-1; V gene: TRBV5-6; CDR3 DNA: TGTGCCAGCACTGATAACACTGAAGCTTTCTTT; CDR3 protein: CASTDNTEAFF
clone size: NA; D gene: NA; J gene: TRBJ1-1; V gene: TRBV2; CDR3 DNA: TGTGCCAGCAGGCCCCAGGGGAACACTGAAGCTTTCTTT; CDR3 protein: CASRPQGNTEAFF
clone size: NA; D gene: NA; J gene: TRBJ2-5; V gene: TRBV11-2; CDR3 DNA: TGTGCCAGCAGCTTAGACAGCCGAGACCTATTGCGGGAGACCCAGTACTTC; CDR3 protein: CASSLDSRDLLRETQYF
clone size: few; D gene: TRBD2; J gene: TRBJ2-2; V gene: TRBV11-3; CDR3 DNA: TGTGCCAGCAGCTTGGCGGGAGTGGCCGGGGAGCTGTTTTTC; CDR3 protein: CASSLAGVAGELFF
clone size: many; D gene: NA; J gene: TRBJ1-2; V gene: TRBV13; CDR3 DNA: TGTGCCAGCAGCTTACCCCAGAACTATGGCTACACCTTC; CDR3 protein: CASSLPQNYGYTF
clone size: NA; D gene: NA; J gene: TRBJ1-4; V gene: TRBV4-2; CDR3 DNA: TGTGCCAGCAGCCCCCATCAGGGGACTATTGAAAAACTGTTTTTT; CDR3 protein: CASSPHQGTIEKLFF
clone size: many; D gene: TRBD2; J gene: TRBJ2-1; V gene: TRBV12-3/TRBV12-4; CDR3 DNA: TGTGCCAGCACAACCCTACTAGCGGGAGAAGGTCCCGAGCAGTTCTTC; CDR3 protein: CASTTLLAGEGPEQFF
clone size: many; D gene: TRBD2; J gene: TRBJ2-7; V gene: TRBV11-2; CDR3 DNA: TGTGCCAGCAGACCCTCCTTTGGACTAGTCTACGAGCAGTACTTC; CDR3 protein: CASRPSFGLVYEQYF
clone size: NA; D gene: NA; J gene: TRBJ2-5; V gene: TRBV11-2; CDR3 DNA: TGTGCCACCAGCCCTTGGGGGGCCGGGGATACCCAGTACTTC; CDR3 protein: CATSPWGAGDTQYF
clone size: NA; D gene: NA; J gene: TRBJ2-3; V gene: TRBV18; CDR3 DNA: TGTGCCAGCTCACAGGGATCTGTGGATACGCAGTATTTT; CDR3 protein: CASSQGSVDTQYF
clone size: NA; D gene: NA; J gene: TRBJ2-7; V gene: TRBV11-2; CDR3 DNA: TGTGCCAGCAGTACGTTGGAAACCTACAAGCAGTACTTC; CDR3 protein: CASSTLETYKQYF
clone size: NA; D gene: NA; J gene: TRBJ2-1; V gene: TRBV11-1; CDR3 DNA: TGTGCCAGCAACTCTGGCCCGAGCTCCTACAATGAGCAGTTCTTC; CDR3 protein: CASNSGPSSYNEQFF
clone size: many; D gene: NA; J gene: TRBJ2-7; V gene: TRBV12-3/TRBV12-4; CDR3 DNA: TGTGCCAGCAGTTTTGAAGTATACGAGCAGTACTTC; CDR3 protein: CASSFEVYEQYF
clone size: many; D gene: NA; J gene: TRBJ2-1; V gene: TRBV6-5; CDR3 DNA: TGTGCCAGCAGTGTCGAGAGCTCCTACAATGAGCAGTTCTTC; CDR3 protein: CASSVESSYNEQFF
clone size: NA; D gene: NA; J gene: TRBJ2-7; V gene: TRBV12-3/TRBV12-4; CDR3 DNA: TGTGCCAGCAGTTTGAGCAGGGCAGACGAGCATTACTTC; CDR3 protein: CASSLSRADEHYF
clone size: NA; D gene: TRBD2; J gene: TRBJ2-7; V gene: TRBV10-3; CDR3 DNA: TGTGCCATCAGTGGACTAGCGGGTAGTCGCGGGCTGTACTTC; CDR3 protein: CAISGLAGSRGLYF
clone size: many; D gene: TRBD1; J gene: TRBJ2-1; V gene: TRBV5-1; CDR3 DNA: TGCGCCAGCAGCCGGGACAGCAGCTCCTACAATGAGCAGTTCTTC; CDR3 protein: CASSRDSSSYNEQFF